The 25 T cell receptor beta chains below come from one sample, sequenced in a study of blood T cell repertoires in COVID-19. TCRdb's table, derived via immunoSEQ multiplex PCR, lists solely in-frame clones and lacks some. The sample records about 69,000 clones, almost 90% being singletons. The sequencing input was peripheral blood. These receptors came from a man aged 50-60 years with acute or convalescent COVID-19.

This rearrangement joins TRBV19 to TRBJ1-2; 7 nucleotides line up with TRBD1. Trimming cost V 8 bases and J 4 bases; bases outside gene matches: 1. Germline CDR1 is LNHDA and CDR2 is SQIVND (reference sequence). CDR3 length equals 11 residues. For the CDR3, the DNA is TGTGCCAGTCGGGACAGCTATGGCTACACCTTC. It encodes CASRDSYGYTF.

The CDR3 region is CASSLALGEGQNEQFF. The CDR3 DNA follows: TGCGCCAGCAGCTTGGCCCTGGGGGAGGGCCAGAATGAGCAGTTCTTC. The chain couples TRBV5-1 to TRBJ2-1, with TRBD2 identical over 7 bases. Unmatched junction bases numbered 10, after V lost 0 bases and J lost 7 bases. The germline V gene has CDR1 SGHRS and CDR2 YFSETQ. This CDR3 has 16 amino acids.

This chain uses TRBV10-3 with TRBJ2-7; TRBD1 might be the D (5 bases). CDR3 size: 11 residues. Trimming took 9 bases from V and 6 from J, leaving 12 bases between them. Per the germline V gene, CDR1 is ENHRY and CDR2 is SYGVKD. CDR3 sequence: CAIQGGGEQYF. CDR3 coding DNA: TGTGCCATTCAGGGTGGCGGCGAGCAGTACTTC.

The V gene is TRBV28, the J gene TRBJ2-1; 11 nucleotides align to TRBD1. CDR1 MDHEN and CDR2 SYDVKM come from the germline V gene. J lost 14 bases, V lost 6 bases, and 9 bases had no gene match. The length of the CDR3 is 13 residues. CDR3 DNA: TGTGCCAGCAGCCCGGACGGGGACAGGGGGAAGTTCTTC. This encodes CASSPDGDRGKFF. Full variable domain (remainder filled in from reference TRBV28 and TRBJ2-1): DVKVTQSSRYLVKRTGEKVFLECVQDMDHENMFWYRQDPGLGLRLIYFSYDVKMKEKGDIPEGYSVSREKKERFSLILESASTNQTSMYLCASSPDGDRGKFFGPGTRLTVL.

This clone appeared once. The chain has TRBV30 and TRBJ2-7; 7 nucleotides agree with TRBD1. The germline gives CDR1 GTSNPN, CDR2 SVGIG (reference sequence). Unmatched junction bases numbered 3, after V lost 1 base and J lost 3 bases. The CDR3 totals 13 residues. CDR3 sequence (DNA): TGTGCCTGGAGTGGGGACAGCTACTACGAGCAGTACTTC. Its translation: CAWSGDSYYEQYF. The full variable domain, its missing parts supplied by reference TRBV30 and TRBJ2-7, is SQTIHQWPATLVQPVGSPLSLECTVEGTSNPNLYWYRQAAGRGLQLLFYSVGIGQISSEVPQNLSASRPQDRQFILSSKKLLLSDSGFYLCAWSGDSYYEQYFGPGTRLTVT.

V usage is TRBV7-2 and J usage is TRBJ2-7; 11 nucleotides agree with TRBD2. Trimming at V came to 5 bases and at J to 3 bases, leaving 3 bases not matched to a gene. The CDR3 totals 14 residues. Germline CDR1 is SGHTA and CDR2 is FQGNSA. This CDR3 reads CASSGGTSGYEQYF. CDR3 DNA sequence: TGTGCCAGCAGCGGGGGGACTAGCGGCTACGAGCAGTACTTC.

The chain uses TRBV6-6 and TRBJ2-2; 8 nucleotides agree with TRBD1. The germline V gene has CDR1 MNHNY and CDR2 SVGAGI (reference sequence). V gave up 5 bases and J gave up 6 bases; unmatched junction bases: 5. CDR3 length equals 14 residues. The CDR3 region is CASSGQGRSGELFF. For the CDR3, the DNA is TGTGCCAGCAGTGGACAGGGAAGGTCCGGGGAGCTGTTTTTT.

The chain carries TRBV30 and TRBJ1-3, with 7 positions matching TRBD1. Germline trimming cut 0 bases from V and 6 bases from J; bases unmatched to any gene: 5. There are 14 residues in the CDR3. From germline, CDR1 is GTSNPN and CDR2 SVGIG (reference sequence). In nucleotides, the CDR3 is TGTGCCTGGAGTGTATGGACAGGCAAAAACACCATATATTTT. It translates to CAWSVWTGKNTIYF.

The rearrangement joins TRBV7-9 to TRBJ1-1; 8 positions match TRBD1. Germline trimming cut 7 bases from V and 5 bases from J; bases unmatched to any gene: 12. From germline, CDR1 is SEHNR and CDR2 FQNEAQ (reference sequence). This CDR3 is built from 15 residues. CDR3 DNA sequence: TGTGCCAGCACCTATCTGACAGGGGTGGGGACTGAAGCTTTCTTT. It yields the protein CASTYLTGVGTEAFF.

The CDR3 reads CASSFRTNGGSNQPQHF. The CDR3, as DNA: TGTGCCAGCAGTTTTCGGACAAATGGAGGGAGCAATCAGCCCCAGCATTTT. The chain carries TRBV27 and TRBJ1-5; tentatively, D is TRBD1 (5 bases). The CDR3 has 17 amino acids. The germline V and J ends were trimmed by 3 bases and 1 base, with 16 bases remaining between them. Germline assignment: CDR1 MNHEY and CDR2 SMNVEV (reference sequence).

This clone occurred once. The chain couples TRBV24-1 to TRBJ2-7; 14 bases agree with TRBD2. V lost 10 bases to trimming and J lost 3 bases; unmatched junction nucleotides: 7. The germline V gene has CDR1 KGHDR and CDR2 SFDVKD. This CDR3 is 15 amino acids long. CDR3 in DNA: TGTGCCACTTTCACCGGACTAGCGGGAGGCTACGAGCAGTACTTC. Protein product: CATFTGLAGGYEQYF.

This clone was observed a few times. The V gene is TRBV30, the J gene TRBJ2-7; 7 bases map to TRBD1. The CDR3 has 12 residues. The germline V gene encodes CDR1 GTSNPN and CDR2 SVGIG (reference sequence). With 1 base clipped from V and 4 bases from J, the junction kept 1 base outside the gene matches. As DNA, the CDR3 is TGTGCCTGGAGTGAACAGGGGTACGAGCAGTACTTC. Amino acid sequence: CAWSEQGYEQYF.

The gene calls are TRBV2 and TRBJ2-5, with 9 bases lining up with TRBD2. Losses at the gene ends were 4 bases for V and 5 bases for J; bases not matched to a gene: 5. The CDR3 extends over 14 amino acids. Looked up from germline, CDR1 is SNHLY and CDR2 is FYNNEI. The DNA for the CDR3 is TGTGCCAGCAGTGGGCGACTAGCGGTCGAGACCCAGTACTTC. Protein product: CASSGRLAVETQYF.

This chain uses TRBV5-8 with TRBJ1-5; weak D call: TRBD1 (5 bases). The V gene lost 0 bases and the J gene lost 7 bases, with 11 bases spanning the gap. CDR1 is SGHTS and CDR2 is YDEGEE in the germline V gene. This CDR3 contains 14 residues. The DNA for the CDR3 is TGTGCCAGCAGCTTGGGGGGGGGAAACCAGCCCCAGCATTTT. Its protein is CASSLGGGNQPQHF.

This clone was picked up one time. The chain is built from TRBV15 and TRBJ1-2; D may be TRBD1 (6 bases). Germline V gene data show CDR1 as LNHNV and CDR2 as YYDKDF (reference sequence). V was cut by 1 base and J by 6 bases, with 15 bases left in between. This CDR3 is built from 15 residues. The CDR3 protein is CATSRGQGRWDGYTF. The CDR3 DNA is TGTGCCACCAGCAGAGGTCAGGGGCGCTGGGATGGCTACACCTTC.

As to this clone: An end of the junction differs from the germline gene, which may be a read error. The CDR3, as DNA: TGTGCCAGCAGCTTGGGCCGGGATTCCAACTGGGATTTC. Translated, it gives CASSLGRDSNWDF. The chain recombines TRBV5-6 with TRBJ1-2; D remains unclear. The V gene's germline CDR1 is SGHDT and CDR2 YYEEEE. This CDR3 is built from 13 residues.

The V and J genes are TRBV2 and TRBJ1-2; 7 positions match TRBD1. This CDR3 is built from 14 residues. V lost 4 bases and J lost 3; bases outside the gene matches: 5. From germline, CDR1 is SNHLY and CDR2 FYNNEI. The CDR3: CASSVTGADYGYTF. The CDR3 nucleotides read TGTGCCAGCAGTGTAACAGGGGCCGACTATGGCTACACCTTC. The full variable domain, completed using reference TRBV2 and TRBJ1-2, is EPEVTQTPSHQVTQMGQEVILRCVPISNHLYFYWYRQILGQKVEFLVSFYNNEISEKSEIFDDQFSVERPDGSNFTLKIRSTKLEDSAMYFCASSVTGADYGYTFGSGTRLTVV.

The chain carries TRBV6-2 or TRBV6-3 and TRBJ2-1; 13 bases map to TRBD2. The CDR3 totals 17 residues. V gave up 3 bases and J gave up 10 bases; unmatched junction bases: 12. Germline V gene data show CDR1 as MNHEY and CDR2 as SVGEGT. The CDR3 DNA reads TGTGCCAGCAGTTATACTAGCGGGAGGGCCGACTCGAGGGAGCAGTTCTTC. It yields the protein CASSYTSGRADSREQFF.

The V call is TRBV5-1, the J call TRBJ1-1, with D possibly being TRBD1 (5 bases). Germline loops: CDR1 SGHRS, CDR2 YFSETQ. Deletions cut 6 bases from V and 8 bases from J, with 17 bases between. The CDR3 length is 13 residues. The CDR3, as DNA: TGCGCCAGCAACAGGAATCTTGGGGGGGAAGCTTTCTTT. The encoded protein is CASNRNLGGEAFF.

The chain employs TRBV2 and TRBJ1-1; D possibly corresponds to TRBD1 (6 bases). V lost 2 bases and J lost 6, with 16 bases in between. Germline V CDR1 and CDR2: SNHLY, FYNNEI. The CDR3 has 15 residues. Here the CDR3 DNA reads TGTGCCAGCAGTGAACTGCGGGGGGCTTTCCCTGAAGCTTTCTTT. This gives the protein CASSELRGAFPEAFF.

The V call is TRBV5-1, the J call TRBJ2-5; a weak D match, TRBD1 (5 bases). The CDR3 is 14 residues long. The germline V gene encodes CDR1 SGHRS and CDR2 YFSETQ. V lost 0 bases, J lost 2 bases, and 8 bases lay in between. Written as DNA, the CDR3 is TGCGCCAGCAGCTTGGGACAGCTACAAGAGACCCAGTACTTC. Translation gives CASSLGQLQETQYF.

The chain employs TRBV6-5 and TRBJ1-2; 7 nucleotides agree with TRBD1. V dropped 7 bases and J dropped 4; count of bases not matched to a gene: 9. CDR3 length: 14 amino acids. CDR1 is MNHEY and CDR2 is SVGAGI in the germline V gene. CDR3 sequence reads: CASTLGGVGYGYTF. The CDR3, as DNA: TGTGCCAGCACCCTAGGGGGCGTCGGCTATGGCTACACCTTC.

The genes are TRBV7-8 and TRBJ2-7, with 8 bases that match TRBD2. The V gene's germline CDR1 is SGHVS and CDR2 FQNEAQ. The CDR3 spans 15 residues. V lost 0 bases to trimming and J lost 2 bases; unmatched junction nucleotides: 3. CDR3 sequence reads: CASSLAGTSTYEQYF. The CDR3 nucleotides read TGTGCCAGCAGCTTAGCCGGGACTAGTACCTACGAGCAGTACTTC.

This rearrangement joins TRBV19 to TRBJ1-5, with D possibly matching TRBD1 (5 bases). This CDR3 spans 14 amino acids. Germline V gene sequence: CDR1 LNHDA, CDR2 SQIVND (reference sequence). V dropped 5 bases and J dropped 7 bases, with 15 bases sitting between them. CDR3 in amino acids: CASSSSGIGQPQHF. DNA for the CDR3: TGTGCCAGTAGTTCCTCAGGGATCGGGCAGCCCCAGCATTTT.

The gene calls are TRBV15 and TRBJ2-7, with 11 bases identical to TRBD1. Germline V gene sequence: CDR1 LNHNV, CDR2 YYDKDF (reference sequence). This CDR3 region has 14 residues. V shed 11 bases and J 5 bases; nucleotides not matched to a gene: 11. CDR3 sequence (DNA): TGTGCCCCTCAGGGGGACAGGGGGGATCACGAGCAGTACTTC. Its protein is CAPQGDRGDHEQYF.